This T cell receptor (beta chain) was recovered during a study of cytomegalovirus exposure and HLA in healthy donors. About the research overall: Early on, a data release was issued that held 65 million to 100 million unique TCRs from HLA-typed donors. Broader study findings: Follow-up analysis found HLA locus-dependent TCR association rates, highest for DRB1 and lowest for HLA-C. The study reported that TCR beta sequences accurately predicted HLA-A and HLA-B alleles in most subjects.

This CDR3 region has 13 residues. V lost 0 bases to trimming and J lost 7 bases, with 10 bases between them. The germline V gene encodes CDR1 SGHNT and CDR2 YYREEE (reference sequence). The PCR employed 60 Vbeta primers together with 13 Jbeta primers. Authors' processing steps: Per a later analysis, the number of unique TCR beta chains was approximately 80 million, of which about 10 million were shared. Here immunoSEQ multiplex PCR was the method, and the copy in TCRdb shows in-frame clones only, minus some. The DNA was the basis for D and trimming; V, J and clone size are from that table. The sample shows 77,000 or so clones, roughly 79% of them seen only once. This clone has a single count. Its antigen is currently unknown.

Sequencing was carried out using PBMCs. The TCR was taken from a man aged 35 to 55 in good health and CMV-seronegative. The chain uses TRBV5-4 and TRBJ1-1; a possible D gene is TRBD1 (6 bases). Written as DNA, the CDR3 is TGTGCCAGCAGCTTGGACGTCAGGGGTGAAGCTTTCTTT. It codes for CASSLDVRGEAFF.